Listed below are T cell receptor beta chains from one sample, sequenced in a study of Graves' ophthalmopathy and Graves' hyperthyroidism. MiXCR, run by TCRdb on the multiplex PCR reads, gives a single entry per CDR3 protein. This table has about 700,000 distinct CDR3 sequences, about 44% appearing once. Sequencing used peripheral blood. These receptor sequences come from an adult man with Graves' ophthalmopathy. The CDR3 runs from the conserved cysteine through the conserved F or W. The D gene is left open where the match is weak. Rows may omit the clone size; those that give it use once, few, many or a size class.

V gene: TRBV25-1
D gene: TRBD1
clone size: many
J gene: TRBJ2-2
CDR3 DNA: TGCGCCAGCAGCCTGGGACAGGGGGCCGGGGAGCTGTTTTTT
CDR3 protein: CASSLGQGAGELFF

V gene: TRBV20-1
D gene: TRBD1
clone size: .
J gene: TRBJ1-2
CDR3 DNA: TGCAGTGCTGGACAGGGCGCGTATGGCTACACCTTC
CDR3 protein: CSAGQGAYGYTF

V gene: TRBV10-3
D gene: TRBD2
clone size: many
J gene: TRBJ2-5
CDR3 DNA: TGTGCCATCAGTGCGGGGGGAAGGGGCCAAGAGACCCAGTACTTC
CDR3 protein: CAISAGGRGQETQYF

V gene: TRBV2
D gene: .
clone size: .
J gene: TRBJ1-4
CDR3 DNA: TGTGCCAGCACGACAGGCGGGAGTGAAAAACTGTTTTTT
CDR3 protein: CASTTGGSEKLFF

V gene: TRBV2
D gene: TRBD2
clone size: once
J gene: TRBJ2-7
CDR3 DNA: TGTGCCAGCAGATTTAGCGGGGGGTCCACCGAGCAGTACTTC
CDR3 protein: CASRFSGGSTEQYF

V gene: TRBV12-3/TRBV12-4
D gene: TRBD1
clone size: .
J gene: TRBJ2-5
CDR3 DNA: TGTGCCAGCGAAACAGGGACAGGGGGCTGGGGGACCCAGTACTTC
CDR3 protein: CASETGTGGWGTQYF

V gene: TRBV5-8
D gene: .
clone size: many
J gene: TRBJ1-2
CDR3 DNA: TGTGCCAGCAACGAAGGAAATGAAGGGCTTGACTATGGCTACACCTTC
CDR3 protein: CASNEGNEGLDYGYTF

V gene: TRBV7-9
D gene: .
clone size: .
J gene: TRBJ2-2
CDR3 DNA: TGTGCCAGCAGCCCGAACGGCGGTTGGGTCACCGGGGAGCTGGTTTTT
CDR3 protein: CASSPNGGWVTGELVF

V gene: TRBV29-1
D gene: TRBD2
clone size: .
J gene: TRBJ2-5
CDR3 DNA: TGCAGCGTGGATAGCGGGATGGGGGAGACCCAGTACTTC
CDR3 protein: CSVDSGMGETQYF

V gene: TRBV29-1
D gene: TRBD1
clone size: .
J gene: TRBJ2-2
CDR3 DNA: TGCAGCGCCGGGGGACAGGCCGTCCCAGGGAACACCGGGGAGCTGTTTTTT
CDR3 protein: CSAGGQAVPGNTGELFF

V gene: TRBV20-1
D gene: .
clone size: .
J gene: TRBJ1-1
CDR3 DNA: TGCAGTGCTACCAGGCCGAACACTGAAGCTTTCTTT
CDR3 protein: CSATRPNTEAFF

V gene: TRBV25-1
D gene: .
clone size: .
J gene: TRBJ2-6
CDR3 DNA: TGTGCCAGCAGTAAAGGGATATCTGGGGCCAACGTCCTGACTTTC
CDR3 protein: CASSKGISGANVLTF

V gene: TRBV29-1
D gene: TRBD1
clone size: .
J gene: TRBJ1-1
CDR3 DNA: TGCAGCGTTGAAGATCTAGACAGGGCGACGAACACTGAAGCTTTCTTT
CDR3 protein: CSVEDLDRATNTEAFF

V gene: TRBV15
D gene: .
clone size: .
J gene: TRBJ1-4
CDR3 DNA: TGTGCCACCAGCAGAAGGACAGCTAATGAAAAACTGTTTTTT
CDR3 protein: CATSRRTANEKLFF

V gene: TRBV25-1
D gene: .
clone size: few
J gene: TRBJ2-2
CDR3 DNA: TGTGCCAGCAGCCAAGAATTAACTGGGGAGCTGTTTTTT
CDR3 protein: CASSQELTGELFF

V gene: TRBV25-1
D gene: .
clone size: .
J gene: TRBJ2-5
CDR3 DNA: TGTGCCAGCAGTTGGGGTCTACAAGAGACCCAGTACTTC
CDR3 protein: CASSWGLQETQYF

V gene: TRBV20-1
D gene: .
clone size: .
J gene: TRBJ2-7
CDR3 DNA: TGCAGTGCTAGGTTGGAGGGGGATGAGCAGTACTTC
CDR3 protein: CSARLEGDEQYF

V gene: TRBV9
D gene: TRBD1
clone size: .
J gene: TRBJ2-7
CDR3 DNA: TGTGCCAGCAGCGCCACGGCGGGACAGGGAAACCCCTACGAGCAGTACTTC
CDR3 protein: CASSATAGQGNPYEQYF

V gene: TRBV5-5
D gene: .
clone size: few
J gene: TRBJ2-7
CDR3 DNA: TGTGCCAGCAGCTCGGACGTCGGACGCTACGAGCAGTACTTC
CDR3 protein: CASSSDVGRYEQYF

V gene: TRBV15
D gene: TRBD2
clone size: many
J gene: TRBJ2-7
CDR3 DNA: TGTGCCACCAGCAGGGCGGGACTAGCCTACGAGCAGTACTTC
CDR3 protein: CATSRAGLAYEQYF

V gene: TRBV2
D gene: .
clone size: many
J gene: TRBJ1-1
CDR3 DNA: TGTGCCAGCAGTGGAGGGGCCCTGAACACTGAAGCTTTCTTT
CDR3 protein: CASSGGALNTEAFF

V gene: TRBV5-5
D gene: .
clone size: few
J gene: TRBJ2-7
CDR3 DNA: TGTGCCAGCAGCTTGTGGACGGTCTACTACGAGCAGTACTTC
CDR3 protein: CASSLWTVYYEQYF

V gene: TRBV10-2
D gene: TRBD1
clone size: many
J gene: TRBJ1-6
CDR3 DNA: TGCGCCAGCAGTGAGTTTAGACAGGGGGCAGGGTCACCCCTCCACTTT
CDR3 protein: CASSEFRQGAGSPLHF

V gene: TRBV25-1
D gene: .
clone size: .
J gene: TRBJ2-2
CDR3 DNA: TGCGCCAGCAGCCAAACTACTGTCCTAATCGGTGCCGGGGAGCTGTTTTTT
CDR3 protein: CASSQTTVLIGAGELFF

V gene: TRBV15
D gene: .
clone size: .
J gene: TRBJ1-2
CDR3 DNA: TGTACCACCAGCGGCAGGGCATCTGGGGCCAAAAACTATGGCTACACCTTC
CDR3 protein: CTTSGRASGAKNYGYTF

V gene: TRBV20-1
D gene: .
clone size: many
J gene: TRBJ2-6
CDR3 DNA: TGCAGTGCTAGAGCCCCAGGACAGAGATCCTCTGGGGCCAACGTCCTGACTTTC
CDR3 protein: CSARAPGQRSSGANVLTF

V gene: TRBV15
D gene: TRBD1
clone size: .
J gene: TRBJ1-2
CDR3 DNA: TGTGCCACCAGCAGTTACGGACAGGACTATGGCTACACCTTC
CDR3 protein: CATSSYGQDYGYTF

V gene: TRBV20-1
D gene: TRBD2
clone size: .
J gene: TRBJ2-7
CDR3 DNA: TGCAGTGCTAAAGAAGGACTAGCGGGAGTCGGTACGCAGTACTTC
CDR3 protein: CSAKEGLAGVGTQYF

V gene: TRBV6-1
D gene: .
clone size: .
J gene: TRBJ2-7
CDR3 DNA: TGTGCCAGCAGCCAAACAGGGCCGCGACCCTACGAGCAGTACTTC
CDR3 protein: CASSQTGPRPYEQYF

V gene: TRBV10-3
D gene: TRBD2
clone size: .
J gene: TRBJ2-5
CDR3 DNA: TGTGCCTCAAGCGGGAGGTCAGAGACCCAGTACTTC
CDR3 protein: CASSGRSETQYF

V gene: TRBV5-8
D gene: TRBD2
clone size: few
J gene: TRBJ2-7
CDR3 DNA: TGTGCCAGCAGCTTGAGGACTAGCGCGTACGAGCAGTACTTC
CDR3 protein: CASSLRTSAYEQYF

V gene: TRBV11-2
D gene: TRBD2
clone size: few
J gene: TRBJ2-7
CDR3 DNA: TGTGCCAGCAGCCGAAATACCGGGACTAGCTCCAACTACGAGCAGTACTTC
CDR3 protein: CASSRNTGTSSNYEQYF

V gene: TRBV6-5
D gene: .
clone size: .
J gene: TRBJ2-2
CDR3 DNA: TGTGCCAGCAGTCAGTTGGGAGAGAACACCGGGGAGCTGTACTTC
CDR3 protein: CASSQLGENTGELYF

V gene: TRBV14
D gene: .
clone size: few
J gene: TRBJ1-1
CDR3 DNA: TGTGCCAGCAGCCAGGAGATGAACACTGAAGCTTTCTTT
CDR3 protein: CASSQEMNTEAFF

V gene: TRBV6-6
D gene: TRBD1
clone size: .
J gene: TRBJ1-6
CDR3 DNA: TGTGCCAGCACCCAACAGGGGTTAAATAATTCACCCCTCCACTTT
CDR3 protein: CASTQQGLNNSPLHF

V gene: TRBV7-9
D gene: .
clone size: many
J gene: TRBJ2-7
CDR3 DNA: TGTGCCAGCAGCCCTACTACAACCTCCTACGAGCAGTACTTC
CDR3 protein: CASSPTTTSYEQYF

V gene: TRBV20-1
D gene: TRBD2
clone size: .
J gene: TRBJ2-7
CDR3 DNA: TGCAGTGCTGCCAGCGGACTAGCGATCTACGAGCAGTACTTC
CDR3 protein: CSAASGLAIYEQYF

V gene: TRBV18
D gene: .
clone size: .
J gene: TRBJ1-6
CDR3 DNA: TGTGCCAGCTCACCGCGGCAGGACATTGATTCACCCCTCCACTTT
CDR3 protein: CASSPRQDIDSPLHF

V gene: TRBV29-1
D gene: .
clone size: .
J gene: TRBJ2-5
CDR3 DNA: TGCAGCAGTGAAGCCCGGGGCAGGTCGACCCAGTACTTC
CDR3 protein: CSSEARGRSTQYF

V gene: TRBV29-1
D gene: .
clone size: .
J gene: TRBJ1-6
CDR3 DNA: TGCAGTGCCGGGGTGGGGAATAATTCACCCCTCCACTTT
CDR3 protein: CSAGVGNNSPLHF

V gene: TRBV7-8
D gene: .
clone size: .
J gene: TRBJ2-7
CDR3 DNA: TGTGCCAGCAGCCAAGATCTAGGTATGGGGGAGCAGTACTTC
CDR3 protein: CASSQDLGMGEQYF

V gene: TRBV25-1
D gene: TRBD2
clone size: .
J gene: TRBJ2-2
CDR3 DNA: TGTGCCAGCAGTAGCGGACTAGCGGCCGGGGAGCTGTTTTTT
CDR3 protein: CASSSGLAAGELFF

V gene: TRBV24-1
D gene: .
clone size: .
J gene: TRBJ1-5
CDR3 DNA: TGTGCCACCAGTGCTAGAGCCAGGGGATATCAGCCCCAGCATTTT
CDR3 protein: CATSARARGYQPQHF

V gene: TRBV2
D gene: .
clone size: .
J gene: TRBJ2-6
CDR3 DNA: TGTGCCAGCAGCGGGAAGGGGCCTCCTTTCGGGGCCAACGTCCTGACTTTC
CDR3 protein: CASSGKGPPFGANVLTF

V gene: TRBV4-2
D gene: .
clone size: .
J gene: TRBJ2-5
CDR3 DNA: TGTGCCAGCAGCCAAGATACCAGGGGAGGTCAAGAGACCCAGTACTTC
CDR3 protein: CASSQDTRGGQETQYF

V gene: TRBV7-3
D gene: .
clone size: few
J gene: TRBJ2-7
CDR3 DNA: TGTGCCAGCAGCTTAGAAGGCAGGAACCACGAGCAGTACTTC
CDR3 protein: CASSLEGRNHEQYF

V gene: TRBV7-9
D gene: .
clone size: few
J gene: TRBJ2-2
CDR3 DNA: TGTGCCAGCAGCCCTGGGATGTGGGCGAAGAACACCGGGGAGCTGTTTTTT
CDR3 protein: CASSPGMWAKNTGELFF

V gene: TRBV10-3
D gene: .
clone size: many
J gene: TRBJ1-2
CDR3 DNA: TGTGCCACACGGGATTTAGAGGGCTACACCTTC
CDR3 protein: CATRDLEGYTF

V gene: TRBV20-1
D gene: .
clone size: many
J gene: TRBJ1-5
CDR3 DNA: TGCAGTGCTAGACTCCCTCGAAGCAATCAGCCCCAGCATTTT
CDR3 protein: CSARLPRSNQPQHF

V gene: TRBV7-9
D gene: .
clone size: .
J gene: TRBJ2-2
CDR3 DNA: TGTGCCAGCAGCTTTTTAGGGGACACCGGGGAGCTGTTTTTT
CDR3 protein: CASSFLGDTGELFF